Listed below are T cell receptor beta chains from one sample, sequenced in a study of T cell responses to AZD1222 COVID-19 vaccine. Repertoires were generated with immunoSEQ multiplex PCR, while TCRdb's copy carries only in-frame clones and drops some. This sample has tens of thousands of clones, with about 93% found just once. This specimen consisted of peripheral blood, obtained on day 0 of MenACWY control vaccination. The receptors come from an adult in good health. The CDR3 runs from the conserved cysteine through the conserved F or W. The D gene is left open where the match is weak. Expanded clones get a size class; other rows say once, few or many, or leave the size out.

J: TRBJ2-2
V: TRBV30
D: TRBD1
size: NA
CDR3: CAWSVGQGNSGELFF
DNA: TGTGCCTGGAGTGTAGGACAGGGGAATTCGGGGGAGCTGTTTTTT

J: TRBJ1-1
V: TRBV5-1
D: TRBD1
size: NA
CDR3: CASSLGPGQGGTEAFF
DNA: TGCGCCAGCAGCTTGGGGCCCGGACAGGGTGGGACTGAAGCTTTCTTT

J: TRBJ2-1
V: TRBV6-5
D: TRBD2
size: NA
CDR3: CASNPPLAGEQFF
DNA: TGTGCCAGCAACCCCCCTCTAGCGGGTGAGCAGTTCTTC

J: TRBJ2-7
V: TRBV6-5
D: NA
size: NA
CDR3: CASSYSGAREQYF
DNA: TGTGCCAGCAGTTACTCCGGGGCTCGGGAGCAGTACTTC

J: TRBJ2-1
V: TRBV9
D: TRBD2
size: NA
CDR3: CASSVDPPSGIYNEQFF
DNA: TGTGCCAGCAGCGTCGATCCCCCTAGCGGGATCTACAATGAGCAGTTCTTC

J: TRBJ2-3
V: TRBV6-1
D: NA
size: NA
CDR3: CASSDPPDTQYF
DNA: TGTGCCAGCAGTGACCCTCCAGATACGCAGTATTTT

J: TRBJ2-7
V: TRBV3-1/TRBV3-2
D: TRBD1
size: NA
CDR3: CASSPRQGSGSEQYF
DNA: TGTGCCAGCAGCCCCCGACAGGGTTCAGGCTCCGAGCAGTACTTC

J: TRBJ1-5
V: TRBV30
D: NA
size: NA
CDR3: CAWSVEHFYQPQHF
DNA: TGTGCCTGGAGTGTAGAACACTTTTATCAGCCCCAGCATTTT

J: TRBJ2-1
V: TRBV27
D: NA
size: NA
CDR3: CASCSGPGDEQFF
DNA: TGTGCCAGTTGTAGCGGCCCAGGGGATGAGCAGTTCTTC

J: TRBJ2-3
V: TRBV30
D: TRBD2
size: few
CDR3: CAWNLLAVTDTQYF
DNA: TGTGCCTGGAACCTTCTAGCGGTCACAGATACGCAGTATTTT

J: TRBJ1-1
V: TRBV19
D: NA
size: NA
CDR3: CASSLKNTEAFF
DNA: TGTGCCAGTAGTTTAAAGAACACTGAAGCTTTCTTT

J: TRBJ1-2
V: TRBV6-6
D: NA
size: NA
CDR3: CASSYSGQSGYTF
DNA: TGTGCCAGCAGTTACTCTGGACAGTCAGGCTACACCTTC

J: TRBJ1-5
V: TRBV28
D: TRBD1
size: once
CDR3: CASTTGEHSQPQHF
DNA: TGTGCCAGCACGACAGGGGAACATAGCCAGCCCCAGCATTTT

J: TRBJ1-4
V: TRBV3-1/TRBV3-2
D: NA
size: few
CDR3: CASSPPGAVGEKLFF
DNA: TGTGCCAGCAGCCCCCCGGGGGCGGTAGGAGAAAAACTGTTTTTT

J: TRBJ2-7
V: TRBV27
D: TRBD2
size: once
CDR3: CASSLIAGADEQYF
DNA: TGTGCCAGCAGTCTTATAGCGGGAGCCGACGAGCAGTACTTC

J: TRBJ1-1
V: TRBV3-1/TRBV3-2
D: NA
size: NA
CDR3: CASSATSWAFEAFF
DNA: TGTGCCAGCAGCGCCACGTCCTGGGCTTTTGAAGCTTTCTTT

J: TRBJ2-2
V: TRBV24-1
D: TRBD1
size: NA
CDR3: CATSDPGQGAAGELFF
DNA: TGTGCCACCAGTGACCCGGGACAGGGGGCCGCCGGGGAGCTGTTTTTT

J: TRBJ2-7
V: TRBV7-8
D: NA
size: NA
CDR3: CASSLALTGTSREQYF
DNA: TGTGCCAGCAGCTTAGCACTGACAGGCACTAGTCGGGAGCAGTACTTC

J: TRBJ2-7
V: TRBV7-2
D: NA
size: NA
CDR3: CASSPQNYEQYF
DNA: TGTGCCAGCAGCCCACAAAACTACGAGCAGTACTTC

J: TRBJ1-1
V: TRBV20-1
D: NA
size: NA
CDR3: CSASERNRNTEAFF
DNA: TGCAGTGCTAGTGAAAGGAATAGGAACACTGAAGCTTTCTTT

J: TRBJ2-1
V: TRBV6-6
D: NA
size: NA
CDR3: CASRPPTYNEQFF
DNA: TGTGCCAGCAGACCCCCCACCTACAATGAGCAGTTCTTC

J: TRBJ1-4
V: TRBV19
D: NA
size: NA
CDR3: CATSTGVDEKLFF
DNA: TGTGCCACATCTACAGGAGTCGATGAAAAACTGTTTTTT

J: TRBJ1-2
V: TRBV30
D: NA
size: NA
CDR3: CGFDRSNYGYTF
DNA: TGCGGGTTCGACAGGTCCAACTATGGCTACACCTTC

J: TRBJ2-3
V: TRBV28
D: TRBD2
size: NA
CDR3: CASSQREGPDTQYF
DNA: TGTGCCAGCAGTCAGCGGGAGGGCCCAGATACGCAGTATTTT

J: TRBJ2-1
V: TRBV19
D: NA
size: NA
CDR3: CASEGGEQFF
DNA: TGTGCCAGCGAGGGGGGTGAGCAGTTCTTC

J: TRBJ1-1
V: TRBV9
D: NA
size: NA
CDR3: CASSASGGAEAFF
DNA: TGTGCCAGCAGCGCATCTGGGGGAGCTGAAGCTTTCTTT

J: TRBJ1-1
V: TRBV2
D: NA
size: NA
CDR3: CASMVAGNTEAFF
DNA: TGTGCCAGCATGGTGGCGGGGAACACTGAAGCTTTCTTT

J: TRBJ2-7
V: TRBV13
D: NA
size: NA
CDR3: CASSSHIKSTPYEQYF
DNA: TGTGCCAGCAGCTCACATATCAAGTCAACCCCCTACGAGCAGTACTTC

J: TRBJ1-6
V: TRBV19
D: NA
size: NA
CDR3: CASQPRVDSPLHF
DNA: TGTGCCAGTCAGCCCCGGGTTGATTCACCCCTCCACTTT

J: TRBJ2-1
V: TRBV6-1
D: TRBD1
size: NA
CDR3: CASSEIQGANEQFF
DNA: TGTGCCAGCAGTGAGATACAGGGGGCCAATGAGCAGTTCTTC

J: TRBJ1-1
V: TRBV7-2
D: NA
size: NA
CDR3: CASSFLGTEAFF
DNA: TGTGCCAGCAGCTTTCTCGGCACTGAAGCTTTCTTT

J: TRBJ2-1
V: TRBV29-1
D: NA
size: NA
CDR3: CSVEDSFGARDNEQFF
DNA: TGCAGCGTTGAAGATTCTTTCGGGGCCCGGGACAATGAGCAGTTCTTC

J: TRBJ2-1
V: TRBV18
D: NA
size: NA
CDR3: CASVQGVGVNEQFF
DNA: TGTGCCAGCGTACAGGGCGTTGGGGTCAATGAGCAGTTCTTC

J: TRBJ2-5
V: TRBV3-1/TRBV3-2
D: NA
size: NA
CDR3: CASSPLYLSETQYF
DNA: TGTGCCAGCAGCCCCCTCTATCTCTCTGAGACCCAGTACTTC

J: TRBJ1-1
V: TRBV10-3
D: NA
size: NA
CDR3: CAISESVAEREDTEAFF
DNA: TGTGCCATCAGTGAGTCGGTCGCTGAACGGGAGGACACTGAAGCTTTCTTT

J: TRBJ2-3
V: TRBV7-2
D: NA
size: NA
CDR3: CASSQRGAQDTQYF
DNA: TGTGCCAGCAGCCAACGCGGGGCTCAGGATACGCAGTATTTT

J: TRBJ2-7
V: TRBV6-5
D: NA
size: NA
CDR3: CASRRGGTYEQYF
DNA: TGTGCCAGCAGGCGTGGAGGGACTTACGAGCAGTACTTC

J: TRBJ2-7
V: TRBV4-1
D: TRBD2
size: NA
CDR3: CASSREPSGSYEQYF
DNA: TGCGCCAGCAGCCGCGAACCTAGCGGGAGTTACGAGCAGTACTTC

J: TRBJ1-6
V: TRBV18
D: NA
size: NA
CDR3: CASSPITRGASYNSPLHF
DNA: TGTGCCAGCTCACCCATAACTCGGGGCGCGTCCTATAATTCACCCCTCCACTTT

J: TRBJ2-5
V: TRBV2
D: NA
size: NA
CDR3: CASRAGEETQYF
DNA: TGTGCCAGCAGGGCAGGGGAAGAGACCCAGTACTTC

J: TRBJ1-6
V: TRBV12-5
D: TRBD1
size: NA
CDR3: CASGLGQLNSPLHF
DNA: TGTGCTAGTGGTCTGGGACAGTTGAATTCACCCCTCCACTTT

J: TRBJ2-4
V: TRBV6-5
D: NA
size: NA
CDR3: CAATEGGIAKNIQYF
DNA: TGTGCCGCCACCGAGGGGGGAATAGCCAAAAACATTCAGTACTTC